This T cell receptor beta chain emerged from a study of T cell changes during pregnancy in multiple sclerosis. Clones were sequenced by immunoSEQ multiplex PCR, and TCRdb holds only the in-frame ones, with some missing. The data hold roughly 22,000 clones, with approximately 91% observed a single time. The material sequenced was CD4+ T cells from peripheral blood mononuclear cells, taken after pregnancy. The receptor's source is a female donor in good health, enrolled as a control in a pregnancy study.

The CDR3 DNA follows: TGTGCCAGCAGTACAGGGGGTAAAAACATTCAGTACTTC. As protein: CASSTGGKNIQYF. The genes are TRBV11-3 and TRBJ2-4, with 8 bases aligning to TRBD1. Germline-derived CDR1 and CDR2 are SGHNT and YENEEA. Losses at the gene ends were 6 bases for V and 4 bases for J; bases not matched to a gene: 2. CDR3 length: 13 amino acids.